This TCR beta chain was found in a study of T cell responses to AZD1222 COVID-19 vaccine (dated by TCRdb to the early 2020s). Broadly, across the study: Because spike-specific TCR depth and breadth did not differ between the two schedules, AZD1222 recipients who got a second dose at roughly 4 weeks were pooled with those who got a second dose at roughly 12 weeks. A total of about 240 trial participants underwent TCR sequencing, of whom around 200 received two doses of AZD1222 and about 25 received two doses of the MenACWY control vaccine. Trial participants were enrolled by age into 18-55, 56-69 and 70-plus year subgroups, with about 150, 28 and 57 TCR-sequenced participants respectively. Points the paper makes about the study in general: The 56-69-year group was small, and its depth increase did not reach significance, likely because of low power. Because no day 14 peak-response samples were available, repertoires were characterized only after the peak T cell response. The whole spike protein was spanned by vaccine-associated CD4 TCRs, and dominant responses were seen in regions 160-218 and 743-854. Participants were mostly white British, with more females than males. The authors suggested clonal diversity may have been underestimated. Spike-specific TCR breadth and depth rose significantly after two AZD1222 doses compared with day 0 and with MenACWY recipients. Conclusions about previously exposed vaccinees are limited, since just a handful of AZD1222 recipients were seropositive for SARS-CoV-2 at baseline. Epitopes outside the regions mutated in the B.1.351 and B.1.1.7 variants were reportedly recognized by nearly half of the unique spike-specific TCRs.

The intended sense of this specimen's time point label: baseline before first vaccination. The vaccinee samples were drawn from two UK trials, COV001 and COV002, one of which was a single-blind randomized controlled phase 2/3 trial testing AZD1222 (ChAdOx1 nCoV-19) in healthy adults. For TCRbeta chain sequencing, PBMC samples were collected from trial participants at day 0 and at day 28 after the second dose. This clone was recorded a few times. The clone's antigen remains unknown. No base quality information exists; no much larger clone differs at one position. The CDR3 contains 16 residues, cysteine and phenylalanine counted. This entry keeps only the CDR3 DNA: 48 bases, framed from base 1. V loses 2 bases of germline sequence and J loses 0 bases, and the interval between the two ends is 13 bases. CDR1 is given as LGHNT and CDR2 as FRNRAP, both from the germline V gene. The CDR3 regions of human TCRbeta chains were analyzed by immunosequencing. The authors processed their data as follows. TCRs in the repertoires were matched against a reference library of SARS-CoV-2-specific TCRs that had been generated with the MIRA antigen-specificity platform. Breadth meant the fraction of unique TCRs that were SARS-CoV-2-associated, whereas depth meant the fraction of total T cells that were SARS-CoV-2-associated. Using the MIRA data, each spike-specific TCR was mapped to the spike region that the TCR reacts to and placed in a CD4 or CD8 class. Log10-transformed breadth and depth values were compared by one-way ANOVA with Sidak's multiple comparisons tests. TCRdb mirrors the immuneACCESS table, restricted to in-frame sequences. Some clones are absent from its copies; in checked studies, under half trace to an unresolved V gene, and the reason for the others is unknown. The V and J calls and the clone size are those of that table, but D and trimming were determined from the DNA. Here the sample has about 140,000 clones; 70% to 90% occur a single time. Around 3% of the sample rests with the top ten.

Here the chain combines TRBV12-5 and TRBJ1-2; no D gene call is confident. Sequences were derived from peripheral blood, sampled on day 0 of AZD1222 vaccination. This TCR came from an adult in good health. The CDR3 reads CASGLYGPKANYGYTF. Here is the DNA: TGTGCTAGTGGTTTGTATGGACCAAAAGCTAACTATGGCTACACCTTC.